This TCR beta chain was observed in a study of blood T cell repertoires in COVID-19 (dated by TCRdb to 2020 to 2022). Turning to the overall study: Collaborator samples came from the United States, Italy and Spain and covered acute and convalescent phases of COVID-19. Nearly every sample came with metadata listing a de-identified subject ID, COVID-19 status, age in years and sex. Where HLA class I and class II types were available, the types were taken from metadata supplied by the sample provider, not from assay-based typing. The prospective study material was composed of cDNA or gDNA derived from T cells, B-cell-depleted T cells, or PBMCs. The dataset comprised deeply sampled blood TCRbeta repertoires from subjects exposed to, actively infected with, or recovered from COVID-19. A freely available public database, intended as a resource for researchers studying the immune response to SARS-CoV-2, is where the repertoires were released. Samples came from the ongoing ImmuneRACE study (first 160 participants) plus 1,254 subjects from 6 global collaborators. Findings and caveats that apply to the study as a whole: Clinical and demographic metadata were provided uncurated, with the amount varying by source and participant.

Turning to this clone: The antigen it recognizes is unknown. No much larger clonotype is one base removed from it; base qualities were not supplied.

The CDR3 contains 13 residues, cysteine and phenylalanine counted. Only the CDR3 region is kept as DNA, spanning 39 bases read in frame from base 1. V is pruned by 5 bases and J by 8 bases, leaving 8 bases of the junction without a gene match. For CDR1 and CDR2, the germline V gene lists MNHEY and SVGAGI. The immunoSEQ Assay, a bias-controlled multiplex PCR, was used to amplify TCRbeta CDR3 regions from genomic DNA. From the authors' description of their analysis: The number of nucleated cells in each sample was estimated from the amplification of reference gene primers within the assay. To quantify the absolute abundance of each unique TCRbeta CDR3 rearrangement, sequence reads were collapsed and filtered. For each sample, productive Simpson clonality was calculated by taking the square root of Simpson's diversity index across productive rearrangements. Not all clones reach the TCRdb copy of this immuneACCESS table, which keeps in-frame sequences only. Checked studies attribute under half of the gap to unresolved V genes and leave the rest unexplained. The V and J calls and clone size were taken over from that table, and D and trimming were inferred from the DNA. The sample data list some 260,000 clones, and roughly 82% of these were observed just once. Clones ranked in the top ten supply approximately 4.9% of the sample.

Collaborating institutions collected whole blood in K2EDTA tubes following their own protocols. Collaborator samples were shipped for TCRbeta analysis as frozen whole blood, isolated PBMCs, or DNA extracted from either sample type. The sequenced sample was peripheral blood. Recombination connected TRBV6-5 to TRBJ1-1; 7 central nucleotides agree with TRBD1. The source is a woman older than 75 with active or convalescent COVID-19. CDR3 sequence: CASSRDSLAEAFF. The nucleotide sequence is TGTGCCAGCAGTCGGGACAGCCTCGCAGAAGCTTTCTTT.